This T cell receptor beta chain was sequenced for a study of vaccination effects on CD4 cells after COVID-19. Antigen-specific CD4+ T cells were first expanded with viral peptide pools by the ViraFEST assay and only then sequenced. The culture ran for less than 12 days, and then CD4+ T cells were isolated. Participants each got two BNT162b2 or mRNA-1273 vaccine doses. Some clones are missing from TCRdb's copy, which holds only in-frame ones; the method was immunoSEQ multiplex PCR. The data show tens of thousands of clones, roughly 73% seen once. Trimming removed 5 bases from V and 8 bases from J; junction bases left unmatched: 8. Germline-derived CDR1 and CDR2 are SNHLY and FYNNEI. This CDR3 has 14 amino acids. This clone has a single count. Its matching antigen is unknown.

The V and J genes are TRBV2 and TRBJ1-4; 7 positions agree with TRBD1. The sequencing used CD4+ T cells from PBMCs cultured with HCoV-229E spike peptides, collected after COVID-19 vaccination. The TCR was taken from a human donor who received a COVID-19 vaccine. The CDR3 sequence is CASSPQGTSEKLFF. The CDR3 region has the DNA TGTGCCAGCAGTCCACAGGGGACGTCGGAAAAACTGTTTTTT.